This T cell receptor (beta chain) came from a study of blood T cell repertoires in COVID-19. The CDR3 contains 17 residues. Trimming removed 6 bases from V and 5 bases from J; junction bases left unmatched: 11. Germline values: CDR1 LNHDA, CDR2 SQIVND (reference sequence). The data were produced by immunoSEQ multiplex PCR, yet TCRdb's version contains in-frame clones alone and is incomplete. The repertoire holds about 220,000 clones, 82% seen once, with about 5% in the top ten. Sequences were obtained from peripheral blood. This receptor was taken from a woman in her 70s with COVID-19, enrolled during active disease. This sequence joins TRBV19 and TRBJ2-2; 11 bases align to TRBD2. The CDR3 nucleotides are TGTGCCAGTAGCCCTTTAGCGGGAGGGCCTGGAACCGGGGAGCTGTTTTTT. It encodes CASSPLAGGPGTGELFF.